Listed below are T cell receptor beta chains from one sample, sequenced in a study of T cells after yellow fever vaccination. MiXCR, run by TCRdb on the 5' RACE reads, gives a single entry per CDR3 protein. Here the sample spans about 220,000 distinct CDR3 sequences, more than 3% being singletons. The material was CD4+ T cells sorted from PBMCs, obtained 10 days after the yellow fever booster vaccination. Receptors were obtained from a man between 18 and 35 years old who received the YFV17D yellow fever vaccine. The CDR3 runs from the conserved cysteine through the conserved F or W. A D gene is named only where the DNA matches it firmly. Some rows mark clone size as missing; the rest say once, few, many or name a class of expanded clone.

D gene: TRBD2; J gene: TRBJ2-3; clone size: many; V gene: TRBV20-1; CDR3 protein: CSARVGGGAQRDTQYF; CDR3 DNA: TGCAGTGCTAGAGTTGGCGGGGGGGCTCAACGGGATACGCAGTATTTT
D gene: .; J gene: TRBJ2-7; clone size: many; V gene: TRBV4-2; CDR3 protein: CASSQEFLGYEQYF; CDR3 DNA: TGTGCCAGCAGCCAAGAATTTTTAGGCTACGAGCAGTACTTC
D gene: .; J gene: TRBJ2-5; clone size: many; V gene: TRBV18; CDR3 protein: CASSPMGTQETQYF; CDR3 DNA: TGTGCCAGCTCACCGATGGGGACCCAAGAGACCCAGTACTTC
D gene: .; J gene: TRBJ1-3; clone size: few; V gene: TRBV6-5; CDR3 protein: CASRPSLYGSSGNTIYF; CDR3 DNA: TGTGCCAGCAGACCGAGTCTGTATGGGAGCTCTGGAAACACCATATATTTT
D gene: .; J gene: TRBJ2-2; clone size: many; V gene: TRBV7-3; CDR3 protein: CASSPRTAANTGELFF; CDR3 DNA: TGTGCCAGCAGCCCCCGGACGGCTGCGAACACCGGGGAGCTGTTTTTT
D gene: TRBD2; J gene: TRBJ2-5; clone size: once; V gene: TRBV5-1; CDR3 protein: CASSLFLAGETQYF; CDR3 DNA: TGCGCCAGCAGCTTGTTTCTAGCGGGGGAGACCCAGTACTTC
D gene: .; J gene: TRBJ2-5; clone size: .; V gene: TRBV5-1; CDR3 protein: CASSPPAAGRRATQYF; CDR3 DNA: TGCGCCAGCAGCCCACCGGCCGCAGGGCGGAGGGCGACCCAGTACTTC
D gene: .; J gene: TRBJ2-1; clone size: many; V gene: TRBV9; CDR3 protein: CASSVASGHNEQFF; CDR3 DNA: TGTGCCAGCAGCGTAGCGTCGGGCCACAATGAGCAGTTCTTC
D gene: TRBD2; J gene: TRBJ2-3; clone size: many; V gene: TRBV10-3; CDR3 protein: CAIRPGLAGGTDTQYF; CDR3 DNA: TGTGCCATCAGGCCGGGACTAGCGGGGGGCACAGATACGCAGTATTTT
D gene: .; J gene: TRBJ1-4; clone size: few; V gene: TRBV20-1; CDR3 protein: CSAREQSIEKLFF; CDR3 DNA: TGCAGTGCTAGAGAACAGTCGATAGAAAAACTGTTTTTT
D gene: TRBD2; J gene: TRBJ2-1; clone size: .; V gene: TRBV29-1; CDR3 protein: CSVDRAGWPNEQFF; CDR3 DNA: TGCAGCGTTGACAGAGCGGGGTGGCCCAATGAGCAGTTCTTC
D gene: .; J gene: TRBJ2-1; clone size: many; V gene: TRBV7-2; CDR3 protein: CASSPRYPYNEQFF; CDR3 DNA: TGTGCCAGCAGCCCCAGGTACCCATACAATGAGCAGTTCTTC
D gene: TRBD2; J gene: TRBJ2-1; clone size: many; V gene: TRBV18; CDR3 protein: CASSPGLAGTWEQFF; CDR3 DNA: TGTGCCAGCTCGCCGGGACTAGCGGGGACTTGGGAGCAGTTCTTC
D gene: TRBD2; J gene: TRBJ2-1; clone size: .; V gene: TRBV10-2; CDR3 protein: CASSVFPASGGAGGNEQFF; CDR3 DNA: TGCGCCAGCAGTGTCTTCCCGGCTAGCGGGGGGGCAGGCGGTAATGAGCAGTTCTTC
D gene: .; J gene: TRBJ2-2; clone size: few; V gene: TRBV7-2; CDR3 protein: CASSRPRDASGELFF; CDR3 DNA: TGTGCCAGCAGCCGCCCCCGGGACGCCTCCGGGGAGCTGTTTTTT
D gene: .; J gene: TRBJ1-5; clone size: many; V gene: TRBV4-2; CDR3 protein: CASGGEDNQPQHF; CDR3 DNA: TGTGCCAGCGGGGGAGAGGACAATCAGCCCCAGCATTTT
D gene: .; J gene: TRBJ2-2; clone size: .; V gene: TRBV20-1; CDR3 protein: CSVLGLRNTGELFF; CDR3 DNA: TGCAGCGTACTGGGACTTCGAAACACCGGGGAGCTGTTTTTT
D gene: .; J gene: TRBJ2-2; clone size: .; V gene: TRBV6-5; CDR3 protein: CASALGTANTGELFF; CDR3 DNA: TGTGCCAGCGCGCTCGGGACGGCGAACACCGGGGAGCTGTTTTTT
D gene: .; J gene: TRBJ1-1; clone size: many; V gene: TRBV5-6; CDR3 protein: CASSFWDRTEAFF; CDR3 DNA: TGTGCCAGCAGCTTCTGGGATCGGACTGAAGCTTTCTTT
D gene: TRBD1; J gene: TRBJ1-2; clone size: many; V gene: TRBV20-1; CDR3 protein: CSPGGYGYTF; CDR3 DNA: TGCAGTCCAGGGGGCTATGGCTACACCTTC
D gene: .; J gene: TRBJ1-1; clone size: few; V gene: TRBV20-1; CDR3 protein: CSARSGTAGMNTEAFF; CDR3 DNA: TGCAGTGCTAGATCTGGGACCGCTGGCATGAACACTGAAGCTTTCTTT
D gene: .; J gene: TRBJ1-6; clone size: .; V gene: TRBV11-2; CDR3 protein: CASRAGRTNSPLHF; CDR3 DNA: TGTGCCTCCCGAGCCGGCAGAACTAATTCACCCCTCCACTTT
D gene: .; J gene: TRBJ2-3; clone size: many; V gene: TRBV5-1; CDR3 protein: CASSFGAGYTDTQYF; CDR3 DNA: TGCGCCAGCAGCTTCGGGGCAGGTTACACAGATACGCAGTATTTT
D gene: TRBD2; J gene: TRBJ2-3; clone size: .; V gene: TRBV18; CDR3 protein: CASSSGQRGAFDTQYF; CDR3 DNA: TGTGCCAGCTCATCTGGACAGCGGGGGGCGTTTGATACGCAGTATTTT
D gene: TRBD1; J gene: TRBJ2-3; clone size: many; V gene: TRBV5-1; CDR3 protein: CASSQGVGSGDTQYF; CDR3 DNA: TGCGCCAGCAGCCAGGGGGTAGGGAGCGGCGATACGCAGTATTTT
D gene: TRBD1; J gene: TRBJ1-2; clone size: many; V gene: TRBV7-2; CDR3 protein: CASSFHRGPANEYTF; CDR3 DNA: TGTGCCAGCAGCTTCCACAGGGGCCCGGCGAATGAGTACACCTTC
D gene: .; J gene: TRBJ2-5; clone size: few; V gene: TRBV6-2/TRBV6-3; CDR3 protein: CASSYGAPVVHQYF; CDR3 DNA: TGTGCCAGCAGTTATGGCGCCCCGGTGGTTCACCAGTACTTC
D gene: .; J gene: TRBJ2-1; clone size: .; V gene: TRBV27; CDR3 protein: CASSPTLSSYNEQFF; CDR3 DNA: TGTGCCAGCAGTCCGACTCTAAGCTCCTACAATGAGCAGTTCTTC
D gene: .; J gene: TRBJ2-3; clone size: many; V gene: TRBV5-1; CDR3 protein: CASSFLGAPDTQYF; CDR3 DNA: TGCGCCAGCAGCTTTCTAGGGGCCCCAGATACGCAGTATTTT
D gene: .; J gene: TRBJ1-1; clone size: few; V gene: TRBV7-2; CDR3 protein: CASSVYQGNTEAFF; CDR3 DNA: TGTGCCAGCAGCGTTTACCAGGGGAACACTGAAGCTTTCTTT